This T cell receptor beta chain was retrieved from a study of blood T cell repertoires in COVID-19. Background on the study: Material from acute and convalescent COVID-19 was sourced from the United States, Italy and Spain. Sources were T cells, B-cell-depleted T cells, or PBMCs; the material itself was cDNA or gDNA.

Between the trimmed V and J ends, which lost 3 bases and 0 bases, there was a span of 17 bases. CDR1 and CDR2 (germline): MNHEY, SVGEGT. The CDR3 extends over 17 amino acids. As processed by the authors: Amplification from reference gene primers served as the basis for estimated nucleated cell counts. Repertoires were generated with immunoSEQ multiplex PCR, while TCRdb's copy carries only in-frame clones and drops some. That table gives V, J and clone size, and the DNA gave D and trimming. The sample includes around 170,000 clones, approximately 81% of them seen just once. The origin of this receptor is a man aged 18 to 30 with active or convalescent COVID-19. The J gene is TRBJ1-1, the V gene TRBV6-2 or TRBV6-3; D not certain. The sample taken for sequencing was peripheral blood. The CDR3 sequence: CASSYSSRGSMNTEAFF. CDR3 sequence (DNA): TGTGCCAGCAGTTATTCAAGCAGAGGGTCGATGAACACTGAAGCTTTCTTT.